The present T cell receptor (beta chain) was sequenced within a study of CD8+ T cells in alopecia areata. Study overall: Those patients who were treated received oral tofacitinib, which was given at 5 to 10 mg twice daily for moderate-to-severe alopecia areata.

This CDR3 has 14 residues. Germline lookup yields CDR1 GTSNPN and CDR2 SVGIG (reference sequence). The germline V and J ends were trimmed by 3 bases and 5 bases, with 17 bases remaining between them. Treatment defined: oral pan-JAK inhibitor, 5-10 mg twice daily. Extraction of RNA preceded its reverse transcription into cDNA, which served as the sequencing template. Generated by immunoSEQ multiplex PCR, the TCRdb table keeps only in-frame clones and is missing some. The data contain about 210,000 clones, 40% to 55% of them singletons. The sample in question was CD4+ T cells sorted from blood, obtained around week 36, from a patient treated with tofacitinib. This chain links TRBV30 with TRBJ2-7; possible D gene TRBD2, 7 bases. This clonotype was obtained from a human donor with alopecia areata. CDR3 DNA: TGTGCCTGGAGGGTTCGCGGGGGCTTCCACGAGCAGTACTTC. It codes for CAWRVRGGFHEQYF.